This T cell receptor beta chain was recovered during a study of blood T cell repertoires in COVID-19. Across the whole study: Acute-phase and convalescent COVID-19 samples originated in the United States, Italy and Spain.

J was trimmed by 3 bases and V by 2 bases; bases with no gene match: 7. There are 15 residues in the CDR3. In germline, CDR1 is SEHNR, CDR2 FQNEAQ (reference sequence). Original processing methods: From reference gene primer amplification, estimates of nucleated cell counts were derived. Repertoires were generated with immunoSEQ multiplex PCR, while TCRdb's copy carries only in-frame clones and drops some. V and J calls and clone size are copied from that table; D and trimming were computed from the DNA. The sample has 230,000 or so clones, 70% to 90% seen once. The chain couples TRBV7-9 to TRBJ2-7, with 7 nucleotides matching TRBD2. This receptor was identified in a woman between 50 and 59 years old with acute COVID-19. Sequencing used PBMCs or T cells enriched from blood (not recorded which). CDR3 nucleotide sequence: TGTGCCAGCAGCTTAAGGCGGGAGCTCGACTACGAGCAGTACTTC. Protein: CASSLRRELDYEQYF.